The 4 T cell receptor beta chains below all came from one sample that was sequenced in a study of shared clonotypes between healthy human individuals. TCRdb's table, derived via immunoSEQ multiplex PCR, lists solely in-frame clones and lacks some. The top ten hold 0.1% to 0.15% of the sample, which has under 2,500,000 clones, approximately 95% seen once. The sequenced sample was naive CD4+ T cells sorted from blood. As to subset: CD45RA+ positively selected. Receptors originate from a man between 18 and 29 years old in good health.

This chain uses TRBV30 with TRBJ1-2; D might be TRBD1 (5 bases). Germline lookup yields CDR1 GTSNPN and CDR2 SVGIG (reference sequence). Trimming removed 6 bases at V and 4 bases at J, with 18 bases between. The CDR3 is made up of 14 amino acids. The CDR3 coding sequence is TGTGCCTGTGGTTTCAGTGTGAGGGGCTATGGCTACACCTTC. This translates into CACGFSVRGYGYTF.

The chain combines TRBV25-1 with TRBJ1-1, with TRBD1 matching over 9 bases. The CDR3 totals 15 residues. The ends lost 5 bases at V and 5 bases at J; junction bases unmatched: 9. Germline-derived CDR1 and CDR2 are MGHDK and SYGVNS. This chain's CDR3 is CASSSMDRGYTEAFF. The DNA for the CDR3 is TGTGCCAGCAGTTCCATGGACAGGGGCTATACTGAAGCTTTCTTT.

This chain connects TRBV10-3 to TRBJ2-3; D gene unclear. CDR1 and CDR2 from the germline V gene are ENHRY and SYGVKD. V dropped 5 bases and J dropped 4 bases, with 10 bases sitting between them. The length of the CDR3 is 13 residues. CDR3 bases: TGTGCCATCAGTTCTGGGTTAGCAGATACGCAGTATTTT. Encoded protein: CAISSGLADTQYF.

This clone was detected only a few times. DNA of the CDR3: TGTGCCAGCAGCTTAGACAGCTTCTCTGGAAACACCATATATTTT. Its translation: CASSLDSFSGNTIYF. J is TRBJ1-3 and V is TRBV5-4; tentative D call: TRBD1 (5 bases). This CDR3 is built from 15 residues. V lost 2 bases and J 0 bases, leaving 9 bases between the germline ends. Per the germline V gene, CDR1 is SGHNT and CDR2 is YYREEE (reference sequence).